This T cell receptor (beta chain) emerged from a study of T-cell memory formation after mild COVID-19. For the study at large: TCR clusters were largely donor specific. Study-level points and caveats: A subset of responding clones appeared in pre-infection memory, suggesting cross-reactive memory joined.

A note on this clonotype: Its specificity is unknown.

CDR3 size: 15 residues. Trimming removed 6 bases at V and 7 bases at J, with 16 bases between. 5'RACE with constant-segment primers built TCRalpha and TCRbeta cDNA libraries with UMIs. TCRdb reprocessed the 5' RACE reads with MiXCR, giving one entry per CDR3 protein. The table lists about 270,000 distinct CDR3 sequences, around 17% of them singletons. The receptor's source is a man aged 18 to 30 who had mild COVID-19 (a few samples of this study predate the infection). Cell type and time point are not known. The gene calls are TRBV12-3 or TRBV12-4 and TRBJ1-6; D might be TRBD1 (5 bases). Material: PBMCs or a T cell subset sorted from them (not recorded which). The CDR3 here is CASSPGGSVNSPLHF. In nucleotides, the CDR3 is TGTGCCAGCAGCCCTGGGGGGTCGGTGAATTCACCCCTCCACTTT.